This entry is about one T cell receptor (beta chain). Unmatched junction bases numbered 7, after V lost 6 bases and J lost 5 bases. Germline-derived CDR1 and CDR2 are MNHNS and SASEGT. The CDR3 contains 14 residues. This entry is derived from a study of cytomegalovirus exposure and HLA in healthy donors. PCR amplification relied on 60 Vbeta primers (plus 13 Jbeta primers). Here immunoSEQ multiplex PCR was the method, and the copy in TCRdb shows in-frame clones only, minus some. The sample yields about 75,000 clones, around 80% seen once. The receptor was isolated from a man in his sixties or seventies in good health and CMV-seropositive. The V call is TRBV6-1, the J call TRBJ1-5; 7 nucleotides line up with TRBD1. Sequenced material: PBMCs. The CDR3 DNA sequence: TGTGCCAGCAGGGAGGGGGCCTTATATCAGCCCCAGCATTTT. Translation gives CASREGALYQPQHF.